These 9 T cell receptor beta chains were all obtained from the same sample, sequenced in a study of cytomegalovirus exposure and HLA in healthy donors. A multiplex PCR was run with 60 Vbeta primers and 13 Jbeta primers. Only in-frame clones appear in the TCRdb table, and some are missing; sequencing was by immunoSEQ multiplex PCR. Altogether roughly 150,000 clones are present, over 80% being singletons, with the ten largest covering approximately 1.4%. Sample: PBMCs. These receptors originate from a woman aged 18-29 years in good health and CMV-seronegative.

The V and J genes are TRBV10-3 and TRBJ2-7, with 7 bases identical to TRBD1. Germline V gives CDR1 ENHRY, CDR2 SYGVKD. With 4 bases clipped from V and 6 bases from J, the junction kept 6 bases outside the gene matches. CDR3 length: 13 residues. CDR3 sequence (DNA): TGTGCCATCAGTGTAGACAGGGTAAGCGAGCAGTACTTC. Translating gives CAISVDRVSEQYF.

Only one count was recorded for this clone. The rearrangement uses TRBV6-4 and TRBJ2-2, with TRBD1 identical over 10 bases. The CDR3 has 15 residues. The trim removed 4 bases at V and 4 bases at J, leaving 3 bases unmatched. CDR1 is MRHNA, CDR2 SNTAGT, per germline. CDR3 loop: CASSAGQGTTGELFF. The CDR3 DNA reads as TGTGCCAGCAGTGCGGGACAGGGGACCACCGGGGAGCTGTTTTTT.

This CDR3 is CASSLGQDYEQYF. In DNA, the CDR3 is TGCGCCAGCAGCTTGGGACAGGACTACGAGCAGTACTTC. The chain links TRBV5-1 to TRBJ2-7; TRBD1 is a possible D gene (6 bases). V lost 0 bases and J lost 3, with 7 bases in between. This CDR3 spans 13 amino acids. Germline values: CDR1 SGHRS, CDR2 YFSETQ. Full variable domain (remainder filled in from reference TRBV5-1 and TRBJ2-7): KAGVTQTPRYLIKTRGQQVTLSCSPISGHRSVSWYQQTPGQGLQFLFEYFSETQRNKGNFPGRFSGRQFSNSRSEMNVSTLELGDSALYLCASSLGQDYEQYFGPGTRLTVT.

The gene calls are TRBV27 and TRBJ2-2; 9 bases fit TRBD2. This CDR3 spans 14 amino acids. V lost 8 bases and J lost 3; bases outside the gene matches: 4. CDR1 is MNHEY and CDR2 is SMNVEV in the germline V gene (reference sequence). The CDR3 nucleotides read TGTGCCAGCCGCGGGGGGGTATACACCGGGGAGCTGTTTTTT. Protein sequence: CASRGGVYTGELFF.

The chain joins TRBV28 to TRBJ1-1, with D possibly matching TRBD1 (5 bases). V was pared by 3 bases and J by 2 bases, with 10 bases between. CDR3 size: 14 residues. Germline V gives CDR1 MDHEN, CDR2 SYDVKM. The CDR3 protein is CASSFGGINTEAFF. In DNA form, the CDR3 reads TGTGCCAGCAGTTTCGGGGGGATAAACACTGAAGCTTTCTTT. Supplemented by reference TRBV28 and TRBJ1-1, the full variable domain reads DVKVTQSSRYLVKRTGEKVFLECVQDMDHENMFWYRQDPGLGLRLIYFSYDVKMKEKGDIPEGYSVSREKKERFSLILESASTNQTSMYLCASSFGGINTEAFFGQGTRLTVV.

This clone has a single count. The chain uses TRBV15 and TRBJ2-7; TRBD1 might be the D (6 bases). CDR3 size: 15 residues. The V gene lost 0 bases and the J gene lost 6 bases, with 15 bases spanning the gap. Germline values: CDR1 LNHNV, CDR2 YYDKDF (reference sequence). The CDR3 protein is CATSREGSGAGEQYF. Written as DNA, the CDR3 is TGTGCCACCAGCAGAGAGGGATCAGGGGCGGGCGAGCAGTACTTC. The entire variable domain, with the rest obtained from reference TRBV15 and TRBJ2-7, is as follows: DAMVIQNPRYQVTQFGKPVTLSCSQTLNHNVMYWYQQKSSQAPKLLFHYYDKDFNNEADTPDNFQSRRPNTSFCFLDIRSPGLGDTAMYLCATSREGSGAGEQYFGPGTRLTVT.

V is TRBV27 and J is TRBJ2-5; TRBD2 matches 12 bases. The DNA end lines up better with TRBJ2-7; the J call may be wrong. CDR1 and CDR2 from the germline V gene are MNHEY and SMNVEV (reference sequence). The CDR3 extends over 15 amino acids. Written as DNA, the CDR3 is TGTGCCAGCAGTTTAGGGACTAGCGGGTTTATCGAGCAGTACTTC. This codes for CASSLGTSGFIEQYF.

On this clone: An end of the junction does not agree with germline; a read error may underlie this. The chain links TRBV11-3 to TRBJ2-4; D is possibly TRBD2 (5 bases). The germline gives CDR1 SGHNT, CDR2 YENEEA. The CDR3 has 14 amino acids. The CDR3 spells CASSLGVEGNSQYF. DNA for the CDR3: TGTGCCAGCAGCTTAGGGGTAGAGGGAAACAGTCAGTACTTC.

The chain has TRBV21-1 and TRBJ2-5; TRBD1 was called by the table and not checked on the DNA. TRBV21-1 is termed a pseudogene. There are 16 residues in the CDR3. The chain's CDR3 is CASSKATGGLQETQYF. DNA of the CDR3: TGTGCCAGCAGCAAAGCGACAGGGGGCCTCCAAGAGACCCAGTACTTC.